These T cell receptor beta chains were read from a single sample in a study of blood T cell repertoires in COVID-19. TCRdb's copy holds only in-frame clones and misses some; the assay was immunoSEQ multiplex PCR. Of about 97,000 clones detected, approximately 87% appear once; the ten largest clones hold roughly 15%. The sequencing sample was made of peripheral blood. The receptor set was obtained from a human donor in a cohort sampled during active COVID-19. Both conserved end residues are part of each CDR3. Fields, in order: D gene, J gene, clone size, V gene, CDR3 length, CDR3 DNA, CDR3 protein. D genes are given only for firm matches. A clone size is listed for some rows: how often the clone was seen (once, few, many), or a class if it is expanded.

TRBD1	TRBJ1-3	.	TRBV10-3	14	TGTGCCATCACCCTGGACAGGACTGGAAACACCATATATTTT	CAITLDRTGNTIYF
TRBD1	TRBJ2-1	.	TRBV19	15	TGTGCCAGTAGTACCCTGGACAGGGGATTCAATGAGCAGTTCTTC	CASSTLDRGFNEQFF
TRBD2	TRBJ2-3	few	TRBV5-1	15	TGCGCCAGCAGCTTGGCTAGCGGCCCCACAGATACGCAGTATTTT	CASSLASGPTDTQYF
.	TRBJ1-2	.	TRBV15	16	TGTGCCACCAGCAGAGATCTAGCAGCAGCCATTAGTGGCTACACCTTC	CATSRDLAAAISGYTF
.	TRBJ1-1	.	TRBV4-2	14	TGTGCCAGCAGCCAAGAGGCCCAGAACACTGAAGCTTTCTTT	CASSQEAQNTEAFF
TRBD1	TRBJ2-3	.	TRBV28	16	TGTGCCAGCAGGGCGATGACAGGGGGTTTGAGGGATACGCAGTATTTT	CASRAMTGGLRDTQYF
.	TRBJ2-1	.	TRBV25-1	12	TGTGCCAGCAGGCGGGGATACAATGAGCAGTTCTTC	CASRRGYNEQFF
TRBD1	TRBJ1-2	.	TRBV20-1	14	TGCAGTGCTAGTGGACAGGGGGATAACTATGGCTACACCTTC	CSASGQGDNYGYTF
TRBD1	TRBJ1-1	.	TRBV6-6	15	TGTGCCAGCAGACGTGGGACAGGGATAAACACTGAAGCTTTCTTT	CASRRGTGINTEAFF
.	TRBJ1-2	once	TRBV27	12	TGTGCCAGCAGCGGTGAGGGCTATGGCTACACCTTC	CASSGEGYGYTF
TRBD2	TRBJ2-7	.	TRBV14	16	TGTGCCAGCAGCGATTTAGCGGGGGTAAGCTCCTACGAGCAGTACTTC	CASSDLAGVSSYEQYF
TRBD2	TRBJ2-5	.	TRBV7-7	14	TGTGCTAGCAGCCCCGGGACTAGCAAAGAGACCCAGTACTTC	CASSPGTSKETQYF
TRBD2	TRBJ2-7	.	TRBV18	14	TGTGCCAGCTCCCCCGGACTAGTCTCCTACGAGCAGTACTTC	CASSPGLVSYEQYF
.	TRBJ2-1	once	TRBV19	15	TGTGCCAGTAGAACAGCGGAGGGCTCCTACAATGAGCAGTTCTTC	CASRTAEGSYNEQFF
.	TRBJ1-3	few	TRBV3-1/TRBV3-2	14	TGTGCCAGCAGCCTAGGAGAGGGTAGAAACACCATATATTTT	CASSLGEGRNTIYF
.	TRBJ1-6	.	TRBV3-1/TRBV3-2	14	TGTGCCAGCAGCCAGGAAACAGGGATTTCACCCCTCCACTTT	CASSQETGISPLHF
.	TRBJ2-5	.	TRBV6-5	12	TGTGCCAGCACCCTCTCTGTTAGTCCCCAGTACTTC	CASTLSVSPQYF
.	TRBJ1-4	.	TRBV12-2	18	TGTGCAAGTCGCTCCGATATTCGGGACCCCCGGGAGAATGAAAAACTGTTTTTT	CASRSDIRDPRENEKLFF
.	TRBJ1-2	.	TRBV28	17	TGTGCCACCAAAGGGGCCGCCGACAGAACGTCGAGTTATGGCTACACCTTC	CATKGAADRTSSYGYTF
.	TRBJ1-2	.	TRBV28	15	TGTGCCAGCAGTTCACCCAGGGAGGCGATCTATGGCTACACCTTC	CASSSPREAIYGYTF
TRBD2	TRBJ2-3	.	TRBV7-9	14	TGTGCCAGCAGCTTCGGGGGGGGCACAGATACGCAGTATTTT	CASSFGGGTDTQYF
.	TRBJ2-5	.	TRBV21-1	16	TGTGCCAGCAGCAAATGCCCGGACAGTAGACAAGAGACCCAGTACTTC	CASSKCPDSRQETQYF
.	TRBJ2-1	.	TRBV28	12	TGTGCCAGCAGTTTACTATACAATGAGCAGTTCTTC	CASSLLYNEQFF
TRBD1	TRBJ1-5	.	TRBV5-1	16	TGCGCCAGCAGCGTAGGACAGGCGGGACGAAATCAGCCCCAGCATTTT	CASSVGQAGRNQPQHF
TRBD1	TRBJ2-7	.	TRBV5-6	14	TGTGCCAGTCGAAAACGACAGGGTGCGTACGAGCAGTACTTC	CASRKRQGAYEQYF
.	TRBJ2-7	.	TRBV18	13	TGTGCCAGCTCACCACCGAGCCTCTACGAGCAGTACTTC	CASSPPSLYEQYF
.	TRBJ2-6	.	TRBV11-2	16	TGTGCCAGCAGCTTAGGGTCGGGGATAGGGGCCAACGTCCTGACTTTC	CASSLGSGIGANVLTF
.	TRBJ1-1	.	TRBV5-1	13	TGCGCCAGCAGCTTAGAACAGAACACTGAAGCTTTCTTT	CASSLEQNTEAFF
TRBD1	TRBJ2-7	.	TRBV5-3	14	TGTGCCAGAAGCTTCGACAGGGGGCAGGGAGAGCAGTACTTC	CARSFDRGQGEQYF
TRBD1	TRBJ1-1	.	TRBV6-5	15	TGTGCCAGCAGTTACTCAGGCAGACAGGGCACTGAAGCTTTCTTT	CASSYSGRQGTEAFF
.	TRBJ2-7	.	TRBV4-3	14	TGCGCCAGCAGCCAACGCCAACGTTCGGACGAGCAGTACTTC	CASSQRQRSDEQYF
.	TRBJ2-7	.	TRBV27	15	TGTGCCAGCAGTCTAGGCAGGCAGGGGACCTACGAGCAGTACTTC	CASSLGRQGTYEQYF
.	TRBJ2-7	.	TRBV6-5	12	TGTGCCAGCAATAGGGGCTCCTACGAGCAGTACTTC	CASNRGSYEQYF
TRBD1	TRBJ1-3	.	TRBV7-8	15	TGTGCCAGCAGCTTAGAGAGGACAGGATCCAACACCATATATTTT	CASSLERTGSNTIYF
TRBD1	TRBJ2-7	.	TRBV5-1	14	TGCGCCAGCAGCGCCGGACAGGGTAGGTACGAGCAGTACTTC	CASSAGQGRYEQYF
TRBD2	TRBJ2-7	.	TRBV27	15	TGTGCCAGCAGTTTACGGGCGGGAGCGTCCTACGAGCAGTACTTC	CASSLRAGASYEQYF
.	TRBJ1-2	.	TRBV15	13	TGTGCCACCAGCAGAGATCTAACCTATAGCTACACCTTC	CATSRDLTYSYTF
.	TRBJ2-1	.	TRBV4-3	14	TGCGCCAGCAGCGGAGTGCAGGGAGGCAATGAGCAGTTCTTC	CASSGVQGGNEQFF
.	TRBJ2-7	.	TRBV3-1/TRBV3-2	15	TGTGCCAGCAGTCCCTGGAGGGGAGCATCCTACGAGCAGTACTTC	CASSPWRGASYEQYF
.	TRBJ1-6	.	TRBV11-3	13	TGTGCCAGCAGTTCGACAGGCCAGTCACCCCTCCACTTT	CASSSTGQSPLHF
TRBD2	TRBJ2-1	.	TRBV5-4	16	TGTGCCAGCAGCTTGACTAGCGGGGGTGATGGGAATGAGCAGTTCTTC	CASSLTSGGDGNEQFF
TRBD2	TRBJ2-1	.	TRBV27	15	TGTGCCAGCAGTTTCGGGGGAGGGCCCTTAAATGAGCAGTTCTTC	CASSFGGGPLNEQFF
TRBD2	TRBJ2-7	.	TRBV7-3	15	TGTGCCAGCAGCCAGCAACCGGGGGGGTCTCCCGAGCAGTACTTC	CASSQQPGGSPEQYF
TRBD1	TRBJ1-2	.	TRBV6-5	15	TGTGCCAGCAGTTACAGGGGACAGGGGGCTGAAGGCTACACCTTC	CASSYRGQGAEGYTF
TRBD2	TRBJ2-3	few	TRBV13	17	TGTGCCAGCAGCTTAATTGGCCTAGCGGGAGTTACAGATACGCAGTATTTT	CASSLIGLAGVTDTQYF
.	TRBJ1-2	.	TRBV6-1	11	TGTGCCAGCAGTGAATCCCCCCCCTTTACCTTC	CASSESPPFTF
TRBD1	TRBJ2-6	.	TRBV7-9	18	TGTGCCAGCAGCTTATCCGGGACAGGTGCCTCTGGGGCCAACGTCCTGACTTTC	CASSLSGTGASGANVLTF
TRBD2	TRBJ2-1	.	TRBV24-1	18	TGTGCCACCAAAGGACCCCGCGATAGCGGGAGCTCCTACAATGAGCAGTTCTTC	CATKGPRDSGSSYNEQFF
.	TRBJ1-4	.	TRBV2	12	TGTGCCAGCACGGGATTTAATGAAAAACTGTTTTTT	CASTGFNEKLFF
TRBD2	TRBJ2-7	.	TRBV11-2	15	TGTGCCAGCAGCCCAGGACTAGCGGAACCGGGGGAGCAGTACTTC	CASSPGLAEPGEQYF
TRBD2	TRBJ2-1	.	TRBV30	17	TGTGCCTGGAGTGTAAGTCTAGCGGGGGTCTTGTTCAATGAGCAGTTCTTC	CAWSVSLAGVLFNEQFF
TRBD2	TRBJ2-1	.	TRBV24-1	14	TGTGCCACCAGCGGGGGGAGCTCCTATAATGAGCAGTTCTTC	CATSGGSSYNEQFF
TRBD2	TRBJ2-5	.	TRBV7-8	15	TGTGCCAGCAGCTTAGCAGGACTAGCGGGAGAGACCCAGTACTTC	CASSLAGLAGETQYF
.	TRBJ2-1	.	TRBV27	15	TGTGCCAGCAGTTTCTTAGTTCAGGGAGGCGATGAGCAGTTCTTC	CASSFLVQGGDEQFF
TRBD1	TRBJ2-2	.	TRBV3-1/TRBV3-2	16	TGTGCCAGCAGCCCTTGGGGACAGGGGGTCGCCGGGGAGCTGTTTTTT	CASSPWGQGVAGELFF
.	TRBJ1-4	few	TRBV19	14	TGTGCCAGTAGTAGGGGCAGGGTTCGTGAAAAACTGTTTTTT	CASSRGRVREKLFF
.	TRBJ1-6	.	TRBV27	13	TGTGCCAGCGCTCAAGGACTCATTTCACCCCTCCACTTT	CASAQGLISPLHF
TRBD1	TRBJ2-7	.	TRBV7-9	13	TGTGCCAGCAGCTTAACAGGGGGCGGAGAGCAGTACTTC	CASSLTGGGEQYF